Listed below are T cell receptor beta chains from one sample, sequenced in a study of Ad26.COV2.S vaccination and SARS-CoV-2 variants. Profiled with immunoSEQ multiplex PCR; TCRdb holds only in-frame clones, not every one. The sample lists 240,000 or so clones, around 89% occurring once. The sample here was peripheral blood, taken in a trial of Ad26.COV2.S vaccine versus placebo. The receptors derive from a person between 18 and 60 years old who received the Ad26.COV2.S COVID-19 vaccine or a placebo. Each CDR3 is given with its conserved first and last residue.

j_call v_call cdr3_aa
TRBJ2-7 TRBV14 CASSQLTNVGLFF
TRBJ1-3 TRBV18 CASSRNTGAGNTIYF
TRBJ1-4 TRBV28 CASSPPRRGEKLFF
TRBJ1-1 TRBV4-1 CASSHLGTGGVNGMNTEAFF
TRBJ1-5 TRBV11-2 CASSLTSVGSNQPQHF
TRBJ1-4 TRBV4-1 CASSQPDRENEKLFF
TRBJ2-5 TRBV24-1 CATSDGQGRTQYF
TRBJ2-1 TRBV6-6 CASSLGAGSSYNEQFF
TRBJ2-2 TRBV19 CASSMIQGSGELFF
TRBJ2-7 TRBV28 CASSSNEQYF
TRBJ2-7 TRBV2 CASSADNEQYF
TRBJ2-3 TRBV5-5 CASSRGAGLTDTQYF
TRBJ2-7 TRBV5-5 CASSRGLAGVYEQYF
TRBJ1-2 TRBV10-3 CAISESVGVPGYTF
TRBJ1-2 TRBV28 CASSLGQTIYGYTF